The rows below give T cell receptor beta chains drawn from one sample of a study of tumor-infiltrating lymphocytes in primary liver carcinoma. MiXCR, run by TCRdb on the multiplex PCR reads, gives a single entry per CDR3 protein. The sample carries tens of thousands of distinct CDR3 sequences, around 75% recorded once. Sample: liver tumor tissue from sampling region 4. These receptor sequences come from a woman aged 55-69 years with primary liver carcinoma and hepatitis B virus infection. CDR3s include the opening cysteine and the closing phenylalanine or tryptophan. The order of the fields is V gene, J gene, clone size, D gene, CDR3 DNA, CDR3 protein. The D gene is left open where the match is weak. Where a row states a size, it is once, few, many or the class of an expanded clone; other rows omit it.

v_call: TRBV6-2/TRBV6-3; j_call: TRBJ2-2; clone_size: -; d_call: -; cdr3_nt: TGTACCAGCAGCCCCAGACTAGAATCCGGGGAGCTGTTTTTT; cdr3_aa: CTSSPRLESGELFF
v_call: TRBV10-3; j_call: TRBJ2-1; clone_size: -; d_call: TRBD1; cdr3_nt: TGTGCCATCATGACAGGGGGAGTCACGGGCTACAATGGGCAGTTCTTC; cdr3_aa: CAIMTGGVTGYNGQFF
v_call: TRBV5-4; j_call: TRBJ1-6; clone_size: -; d_call: -; cdr3_nt: TGTGCCAGCGGCTTGGACCCCACACCAGGATATAATTCACCCCTCCACTTT; cdr3_aa: CASGLDPTPGYNSPLHF
v_call: TRBV5-1; j_call: TRBJ2-5; clone_size: once; d_call: -; cdr3_nt: TGCGCCAGCAGCTTGGGGGACGGGGCACAAGAGACCCAGCACTTC; cdr3_aa: CASSLGDGAQETQHF
v_call: TRBV12-3/TRBV12-4; j_call: TRBJ2-7; clone_size: -; d_call: -; cdr3_nt: TGTGCCAGCAGTTTAGCGAGTTGGCTGAGCTCGGTGGACTACGAGCTGTACTTT; cdr3_aa: CASSLASWLSSVDYELYF
v_call: TRBV11-2; j_call: TRBJ1-4; clone_size: medium-sized; d_call: TRBD1; cdr3_nt: TGTGCCAGCAGCTGGGGGGACAGGAGGACGGAAAAACTGTTTTTT; cdr3_aa: CASSWGDRRTEKLFF
v_call: TRBV30; j_call: TRBJ2-1; clone_size: -; d_call: -; cdr3_nt: TGTGACTGGAGTGTGGTTGAGGGGGACAAGCGGACACGGAGCTCCTACAATGAGCAGTTCTTC; cdr3_aa: CDWSVVEGDKRTRSSYNEQFF
v_call: TRBV10-3; j_call: TRBJ2-2; clone_size: -; d_call: -; cdr3_nt: TGTGTCAGCGGAGCAAACACCTGGGAGCTGTTTTTT; cdr3_aa: CVSGANTWELFF
v_call: TRBV10-3; j_call: TRBJ2-3; clone_size: many; d_call: TRBD2; cdr3_nt: TGTGCCATCAGTGACCCCGGCCTAGCGGGAGGGACCGATACGCAGTATTTT; cdr3_aa: CAISDPGLAGGTDTQYF
v_call: TRBV5-6; j_call: TRBJ2-3; clone_size: many; d_call: -; cdr3_nt: TGTGCCAGCAGCTTGTTCGGTGTTGCGAACCGAGATACGCAGTATTTT; cdr3_aa: CASSLFGVANRDTQYF
v_call: TRBV4-2; j_call: TRBJ1-3; clone_size: -; d_call: TRBD1; cdr3_nt: TGTGCCAGCAGCCGATATGGAGGGGGCTTTACCGTAAACACCATATATTTT; cdr3_aa: CASSRYGGGFTVNTIYF
v_call: TRBV2; j_call: TRBJ2-1; clone_size: -; d_call: -; cdr3_nt: TGTGCCAGCAGCCTGGACTACAACAATGAGCAGTTCTTC; cdr3_aa: CASSLDYNNEQFF
v_call: TRBV28; j_call: TRBJ2-1; clone_size: -; d_call: -; cdr3_nt: TGTGCCAGCAGTTTGGTGCACGTGTGGTTCTTC; cdr3_aa: CASSLVHVWFF
v_call: TRBV11-2; j_call: TRBJ2-7; clone_size: -; d_call: TRBD2; cdr3_nt: TGTGCCAGCAGCTTAGACGTCCCGGGACTAATGTCTCGAAACGCCTACGAGGAGTACTTC; cdr3_aa: CASSLDVPGLMSRNAYEEYF
v_call: TRBV11-3; j_call: TRBJ2-5; clone_size: -; d_call: TRBD2; cdr3_nt: TGTGCCAGCAGTTTAAATGCCCTGGGACTAAGGGATGAGACCCAGTACTTC; cdr3_aa: CASSLNALGLRDETQYF
v_call: TRBV11-2; j_call: TRBJ2-5; clone_size: -; d_call: -; cdr3_nt: TGTGCCGGCCGCTTAGAATCCAAGGGGACCCAGCACTTC; cdr3_aa: CAGRLESKGTQHF
v_call: TRBV4-1; j_call: TRBJ1-2; clone_size: -; d_call: TRBD1; cdr3_nt: TGCGCCAGCAACCGGACAGGGCCCGTAGTGGAGTATGGCTACACCTTC; cdr3_aa: CASNRTGPVVEYGYTF
v_call: TRBV7-6; j_call: TRBJ2-7; clone_size: few; d_call: TRBD1; cdr3_nt: TGTGCCAGCAGCTTAAAACAGGGGGCCTACGAGCAGTACTTC; cdr3_aa: CASSLKQGAYEQYF
v_call: TRBV12-3/TRBV12-4; j_call: TRBJ2-1; clone_size: many; d_call: -; cdr3_nt: TGTGCCAGCAGTTTAACTGGACTACTCTACAATGAGCAGTTCTTC; cdr3_aa: CASSLTGLLYNEQFF
v_call: TRBV11-2; j_call: TRBJ2-5; clone_size: once; d_call: -; cdr3_nt: TGTGCCAGCAGTCTCCAGGACACGTCCCAGTACTTC; cdr3_aa: CASSLQDTSQYF
v_call: TRBV6-1; j_call: TRBJ2-7; clone_size: medium-sized; d_call: -; cdr3_nt: TGTGCCAGCAGTGACCCAGGTGGTAGCTCCTACGAGCAGTACTTC; cdr3_aa: CASSDPGGSSYEQYF
v_call: TRBV6-1; j_call: TRBJ1-6; clone_size: many; d_call: -; cdr3_nt: TGTGCCAGCAGCCGGGGGCTCGTAAATTCACCCCTCCACTTT; cdr3_aa: CASSRGLVNSPLHF
v_call: TRBV19; j_call: TRBJ2-1; clone_size: -; d_call: -; cdr3_nt: TGTGCCAGGAACAGTGGAGATGAGCAGTTCTTC; cdr3_aa: CARNSGDEQFF
v_call: TRBV29-1; j_call: TRBJ2-2; clone_size: few; d_call: -; cdr3_nt: TGCAGCGTTCCACAGTCCGGCGGCACCGAGGAGCTGTTTTTT; cdr3_aa: CSVPQSGGTEELFF
v_call: TRBV5-1; j_call: TRBJ2-1; clone_size: -; d_call: TRBD2; cdr3_nt: TGCGCCAGCAGCCCGGGGACTAGCGGGGATAATGAGCGGTTCTTC; cdr3_aa: CASSPGTSGDNERFF
v_call: TRBV11-2; j_call: TRBJ2-5; clone_size: -; d_call: -; cdr3_nt: TGTGTCAGCAGCAATGTGCCAGAGGAGACCCAGTACTTC; cdr3_aa: CVSSNVPEETQYF
v_call: TRBV11-2; j_call: TRBJ2-3; clone_size: -; d_call: -; cdr3_nt: TGTGGCAGCAGGTCCTCGGGAGAGAGCACAGATACGCAGTATTTT; cdr3_aa: CGSRSSGESTDTQYF
v_call: TRBV18; j_call: TRBJ2-3; clone_size: few; d_call: TRBD2; cdr3_nt: TGTGCCAGCTCACCGTCTCTAGGACTAGCGGTTAGCACAGATATGCAGTATTTT; cdr3_aa: CASSPSLGLAVSTDMQYF
v_call: TRBV2; j_call: TRBJ1-1; clone_size: many; d_call: -; cdr3_nt: TGTGCCAGCAGTGAAGCCTCCAAGAACACTGAAGCTTTCTTT; cdr3_aa: CASSEASKNTEAFF
v_call: TRBV28; j_call: TRBJ1-6; clone_size: many; d_call: -; cdr3_nt: TGTGCCAGCAATCCAGCTGCTGGGGGCTCACCCCTCCACTTT; cdr3_aa: CASNPAAGGSPLHF
v_call: TRBV11-2; j_call: TRBJ1-1; clone_size: -; d_call: -; cdr3_nt: TGTGCCAGCAGCTTACATGGCCGGGGGGCCTCGAAGAACACTGAAGCTTTCTTT; cdr3_aa: CASSLHGRGASKNTEAFF
v_call: TRBV29-1; j_call: TRBJ2-7; clone_size: -; d_call: -; cdr3_nt: TGCAGTGTCGGGACTCCCTGCGAGCAGTACTTC; cdr3_aa: CSVGTPCEQYF
v_call: TRBV6-5; j_call: TRBJ1-1; clone_size: -; d_call: TRBD1; cdr3_nt: TGTGCCAGCAGTCCCAGGGGGCTGAACGCTGAAGCTTTCTTT; cdr3_aa: CASSPRGLNAEAFF
v_call: TRBV29-1; j_call: TRBJ1-2; clone_size: -; d_call: -; cdr3_nt: TGCAGTGTTGCAAGGGCAAACTATGGCTACACCTTC; cdr3_aa: CSVARANYGYTF
v_call: TRBV18; j_call: TRBJ2-7; clone_size: -; d_call: TRBD2; cdr3_nt: TGTGTCAGCTCACCGACTAGCGGTCGAGTAACCGAGCAGTACTTC; cdr3_aa: CVSSPTSGRVTEQYF
v_call: TRBV14; j_call: TRBJ2-5; clone_size: once; d_call: TRBD2; cdr3_nt: TGTGTCGGCAGCCAAGGTTCTAGCGGGCTCCAAGAGACCCAGTACTTC; cdr3_aa: CVGSQGSSGLQETQYF
v_call: TRBV12-5; j_call: TRBJ1-2; clone_size: -; d_call: -; cdr3_nt: TGTGTTAGCGCGAGGGAGAGCGCCAACTATGGCTACACCTTC; cdr3_aa: CVSARESANYGYTF
v_call: TRBV29-1; j_call: TRBJ2-4; clone_size: -; d_call: TRBD1; cdr3_nt: TGCAGCTGTGAGGTACAGGGGGCTGCCGGGGTGGACATTCAGTACTTC; cdr3_aa: CSCEVQGAAGVDIQYF
v_call: TRBV29-1; j_call: TRBJ2-2; clone_size: many; d_call: -; cdr3_nt: TGCAGCGCGGCGGAGCGGGCGAACACCGGGGAGCTGTTTTTT; cdr3_aa: CSAAERANTGELFF
v_call: TRBV20-1; j_call: TRBJ2-1; clone_size: -; d_call: -; cdr3_nt: TGCAGTGCTTATGGGACCTACAATGAGCAGTTCTTC; cdr3_aa: CSAYGTYNEQFF
v_call: TRBV6-5; j_call: TRBJ2-6; clone_size: -; d_call: -; cdr3_nt: TGTGCCAGCAGTTACTCGGGGGTTAGTAAATCCGGGACCAACGTCCTGACTTTC; cdr3_aa: CASSYSGVSKSGTNVLTF
v_call: TRBV2; j_call: TRBJ2-2; clone_size: once; d_call: TRBD1; cdr3_nt: TGTGCCAGCATAAGGGACAGACTTAACACCGGGGAGCTGTTTTTT; cdr3_aa: CASIRDRLNTGELFF
v_call: TRBV6-5; j_call: TRBJ2-7; clone_size: -; d_call: TRBD2; cdr3_nt: TGTGACAGCAGTTACCTACCGGTAGCGGGACCCTACGAGCAGTACTTC; cdr3_aa: CDSSYLPVAGPYEQYF
v_call: TRBV25-1; j_call: TRBJ1-2; clone_size: many; d_call: -; cdr3_nt: TGTGCCAGCAGTGAAGAAAAGGAGCTTGGCTACACCTTC; cdr3_aa: CASSEEKELGYTF
v_call: TRBV29-1; j_call: TRBJ2-6; clone_size: -; d_call: -; cdr3_nt: TGCAGCGTCGGACTGGGGGATTCCGGGGCCAACGTCCTGACTTTC; cdr3_aa: CSVGLGDSGANVLTF
v_call: TRBV29-1; j_call: TRBJ2-1; clone_size: many; d_call: -; cdr3_nt: TGCAGCGTTGTTCGGCAGGGGTGGAATGAGCAGTTCTTC; cdr3_aa: CSVVRQGWNEQFF
v_call: TRBV10-3; j_call: TRBJ2-7; clone_size: -; d_call: TRBD1; cdr3_nt: TGTGCCATCAGTGATGGGACAGGGAACGAGCAGTACTTC; cdr3_aa: CAISDGTGNEQYF
v_call: TRBV14; j_call: TRBJ2-7; clone_size: -; d_call: -; cdr3_nt: TGTACCAGCAGCCCTTACAGAACCCACGAGCAGTACTTC; cdr3_aa: CTSSPYRTHEQYF
v_call: TRBV11-2; j_call: TRBJ2-3; clone_size: -; d_call: -; cdr3_nt: TGTGCCAGCAGCATATTCAGCGGAACTAGCACAGATACGCATTATTTT; cdr3_aa: CASSIFSGTSTDTHYF
v_call: TRBV4-2; j_call: TRBJ2-1; clone_size: once; d_call: TRBD2; cdr3_nt: TGTGCCAGCAGCCAAGAACTAGCGGGAGGGGGCGGGGTATACAATGAGCAGTTCTTC; cdr3_aa: CASSQELAGGGGVYNEQFF
v_call: TRBV12-3/TRBV12-4; j_call: TRBJ1-1; clone_size: many; d_call: TRBD1; cdr3_nt: TGTGCCAGCAGTTTAATGGGACAGGGGAACACTGAAGCTTTCTTT; cdr3_aa: CASSLMGQGNTEAFF
v_call: TRBV29-1; j_call: TRBJ2-7; clone_size: many; d_call: TRBD1; cdr3_nt: TGCAGCGTTGAGGGGACAGTCAACCCTTACGAGCAGTACTTC; cdr3_aa: CSVEGTVNPYEQYF
v_call: TRBV11-3; j_call: TRBJ2-1; clone_size: -; d_call: -; cdr3_nt: TGTGCCAGTAGCTTAGATCTCAGGAGTTTTTCCTACAATGAGCAATTCTTC; cdr3_aa: CASSLDLRSFSYNEQFF
v_call: TRBV5-1; j_call: TRBJ2-1; clone_size: -; d_call: TRBD2; cdr3_nt: TGCGCCAGCAGCTTCAGCGGGAGTTGGGATGAGCAGTTCTTC; cdr3_aa: CASSFSGSWDEQFF